This is a list of T cell receptor beta chains from one sample in a study of CD8+ T cells in alopecia areata. Method: immunoSEQ multiplex PCR; TCRdb's copy keeps in-frame clones and lacks some. Among a few hundred thousand clones listed, around two thirds were seen once. Specimen: CD4+ T cells sorted from blood, collected at week 0. Every receptor here comes from a human donor with alopecia areata. Both conserved end residues are part of each CDR3. Each record gives: J gene, V gene, D gene, clone size, CDR3 DNA, CDR3 protein. The D gene is left open where the match is weak. Clone size appears in some rows only: once, few, many, or a class for an expanded clone.

j_gene: TRBJ2-5
v_gene: TRBV4-1
d_gene: .
abundance: .
CDR3nt: TGCGCCAGCAGCCAAGAGGAGGGGCGAGAGACCCAGTACTTC
CDR3aa: CASSQEEGRETQYF

j_gene: TRBJ2-5
v_gene: TRBV2
d_gene: .
abundance: .
CDR3nt: TGTGCCAGCAGTGGGAGAATCGAGACCCAGTACTTC
CDR3aa: CASSGRIETQYF

j_gene: TRBJ1-1
v_gene: TRBV30
d_gene: .
abundance: .
CDR3nt: TGTGCCTGGGGAGAGAACACTGAAGCTTTCTTT
CDR3aa: CAWGENTEAFF

j_gene: TRBJ1-2
v_gene: TRBV27
d_gene: TRBD1
abundance: few
CDR3nt: TGTGCCAGCCGCCAACGACAGGGGGCCCACTATGGCTACACCTTC
CDR3aa: CASRQRQGAHYGYTF

j_gene: TRBJ1-1
v_gene: TRBV30
d_gene: .
abundance: few
CDR3nt: TGTGCCTGGAGTTTACAGGTGAACACTGAAGCTTTCTTT
CDR3aa: CAWSLQVNTEAFF

j_gene: TRBJ2-7
v_gene: TRBV11-2
d_gene: .
abundance: .
CDR3nt: TGTGCCAGCAGGAACCAGGGGTCCTACGAGCAGTACTTC
CDR3aa: CASRNQGSYEQYF

j_gene: TRBJ1-1
v_gene: TRBV7-6
d_gene: .
abundance: .
CDR3nt: TGTGCCAGCAGCGCCAACCTCCCAGTGAACACTGAAGCTTTCTTT
CDR3aa: CASSANLPVNTEAFF

j_gene: TRBJ1-3
v_gene: TRBV7-3
d_gene: TRBD1
abundance: few
CDR3nt: TGTGCCAGCAGCCCGACAGGGGCTGGAAACACCATATATTTT
CDR3aa: CASSPTGAGNTIYF

j_gene: TRBJ2-5
v_gene: TRBV29-1
d_gene: .
abundance: few
CDR3nt: TGCAGCGTCTCCCTTGGGCAGCAAGAGACCCAGTACTTC
CDR3aa: CSVSLGQQETQYF

j_gene: TRBJ1-6
v_gene: TRBV30
d_gene: TRBD1
abundance: once
CDR3nt: TGTGCCTGGGATCGGACAGGGGGCCTTTCTAATTCACCCCTCCACTTT
CDR3aa: CAWDRTGGLSNSPLHF

j_gene: TRBJ1-2
v_gene: TRBV29-1
d_gene: TRBD1
abundance: once
CDR3nt: TGCAGCGCTTCGACGGGGACAGTTAACTATGGCTACACCTTC
CDR3aa: CSASTGTVNYGYTF

j_gene: TRBJ2-3
v_gene: TRBV9
d_gene: .
abundance: once
CDR3nt: TGTGCCAGCAGCGGCAACCCCGGACGGGAAAGCACAGATACGCAGTATTTT
CDR3aa: CASSGNPGRESTDTQYF

j_gene: TRBJ2-2
v_gene: TRBV25-1
d_gene: .
abundance: .
CDR3nt: TGTGCCAGCAGGACGGTGAACACCGGGGAGCTGTTTTTT
CDR3aa: CASRTVNTGELFF

j_gene: TRBJ2-5
v_gene: TRBV25-1
d_gene: .
abundance: .
CDR3nt: TGTGCCAGCAGCCACCCACACTCAGAAGAGACCCAGTACTTC
CDR3aa: CASSHPHSEETQYF

j_gene: TRBJ1-6
v_gene: TRBV30
d_gene: .
abundance: .
CDR3nt: TGTGCCTGGAGATCCGTAAACCGACAGACCCTCCACTTT
CDR3aa: CAWRSVNRQTLHF

j_gene: TRBJ1-6
v_gene: TRBV6-5
d_gene: .
abundance: .
CDR3nt: TGTGCCAGCAGACTAGATTATAATTCACCCCTCCACTTT
CDR3aa: CASRLDYNSPLHF

j_gene: TRBJ1-5
v_gene: TRBV7-2
d_gene: .
abundance: .
CDR3nt: TGTGCCAGCAGCGCGCGAAATCAGCCCCAGCATTTT
CDR3aa: CASSARNQPQHF

j_gene: TRBJ1-1
v_gene: TRBV4-3
d_gene: .
abundance: .
CDR3nt: TGCGCCAGCAGCCAAGATAGACGGCGCGCTTTCTTT
CDR3aa: CASSQDRRRAFF

j_gene: TRBJ2-5
v_gene: TRBV11-1
d_gene: .
abundance: .
CDR3nt: TGTGCCAGCAGCTCCCGGACAGCCAAAGAGACCCAGTACTTC
CDR3aa: CASSSRTAKETQYF

j_gene: TRBJ2-5
v_gene: TRBV29-1
d_gene: .
abundance: .
CDR3nt: TGCAGCGTTCGGGGGGCGAGTCAAGAGACCCAGTACTTC
CDR3aa: CSVRGASQETQYF

j_gene: TRBJ2-7
v_gene: TRBV29-1
d_gene: .
abundance: .
CDR3nt: TGCAGCGTAACAGTCGTCTACGAGCAGTACTTC
CDR3aa: CSVTVVYEQYF

j_gene: TRBJ2-7
v_gene: TRBV29-1
d_gene: TRBD1
abundance: few
CDR3nt: TGCAGCGTGGCGGAGACAGGGGGCTACGAGCAGTACTTC
CDR3aa: CSVAETGGYEQYF

j_gene: TRBJ2-4
v_gene: TRBV4-2
d_gene: TRBD1
abundance: .
CDR3nt: TGTGCCAGCAGCCAAGATAGGGTCGGGGACAGGGTTTCCAAAAACATTCAGTACTTC
CDR3aa: CASSQDRVGDRVSKNIQYF

j_gene: TRBJ2-5
v_gene: TRBV29-1
d_gene: .
abundance: .
CDR3nt: TGCAGCGTTGTTGGGGAGACCCAGTACTTC
CDR3aa: CSVVGETQYF

j_gene: TRBJ1-2
v_gene: TRBV29-1
d_gene: TRBD1
abundance: .
CDR3nt: TGCAGCGTTGTACAGGGGCTCTATGGCTACACCTTC
CDR3aa: CSVVQGLYGYTF

j_gene: TRBJ1-6
v_gene: TRBV7-2
d_gene: .
abundance: few
CDR3nt: TGTGCCAGCAGCTTGGATAGTCCCCTCCACTTT
CDR3aa: CASSLDSPLHF

j_gene: TRBJ1-1
v_gene: TRBV18
d_gene: .
abundance: .
CDR3nt: TGTGCCAGCTCACCCTCTCGACAGGACACTGAAGCTTTCTTT
CDR3aa: CASSPSRQDTEAFF

j_gene: TRBJ1-1
v_gene: TRBV23-1
d_gene: TRBD1
abundance: .
CDR3nt: TGCGCCAGCAGTCAATTTCAGATGACAGGGCGCTTACTTAGCATGAACACTGAAGCTTTCTTT
CDR3aa: CASSQFQMTGRLLSMNTEAFF

j_gene: TRBJ2-7
v_gene: TRBV30
d_gene: TRBD2
abundance: once
CDR3nt: TGTGCCAAGAGCGGGGATAGCTCCTACGAGCAGTACTTC
CDR3aa: CAKSGDSSYEQYF

j_gene: TRBJ2-3
v_gene: TRBV5-6
d_gene: .
abundance: .
CDR3nt: TGTGCCAGCAGCTTAGGCGGGCCGCACACAGATACGCAGTATTTT
CDR3aa: CASSLGGPHTDTQYF

j_gene: TRBJ1-1
v_gene: TRBV7-9
d_gene: .
abundance: .
CDR3nt: TGTGCCAGCAGCCCGACCACCTCAAGGAACACTGAAGCTTTCTTT
CDR3aa: CASSPTTSRNTEAFF

j_gene: TRBJ1-2
v_gene: TRBV27
d_gene: .
abundance: few
CDR3nt: TGTGCCAGCAGGGGGGGTATGTCCTATGGCTACACCTTC
CDR3aa: CASRGGMSYGYTF

j_gene: TRBJ2-7
v_gene: TRBV7-9
d_gene: TRBD1
abundance: .
CDR3nt: TGTGCCAGCATATCCACGGGACAGGGTAACGAGCAGTACTTC
CDR3aa: CASISTGQGNEQYF

j_gene: TRBJ1-1
v_gene: TRBV28
d_gene: TRBD1
abundance: .
CDR3nt: TGTGCCAGCAGTGGACAGGGGGCGAACACTGAAGCTTTCTTT
CDR3aa: CASSGQGANTEAFF

j_gene: TRBJ1-5
v_gene: TRBV30
d_gene: .
abundance: .
CDR3nt: TGTGCCTGGAGTGGTTGTGTAGGGCCGAATTCCATTTGCAATCAGCCCCAGCATTTT
CDR3aa: CAWSGCVGPNSICNQPQHF

j_gene: TRBJ2-3
v_gene: TRBV29-1
d_gene: .
abundance: .
CDR3nt: TGCAGCCCAAGAGATTGGGATACGCAGTATTTT
CDR3aa: CSPRDWDTQYF

j_gene: TRBJ1-1
v_gene: TRBV30
d_gene: TRBD1
abundance: once
CDR3nt: TGTGCCTGGAGTCGACAGGGGATCTTGACTGAAGCTTTCTTT
CDR3aa: CAWSRQGILTEAFF

j_gene: TRBJ1-5
v_gene: TRBV5-1
d_gene: .
abundance: .
CDR3nt: TGCGCCAGCAGCTTGGGCCAGGACAATCAGCCCCAGCATTTT
CDR3aa: CASSLGQDNQPQHF

j_gene: TRBJ2-6
v_gene: TRBV27
d_gene: .
abundance: .
CDR3nt: TGTGCCAGCAGTCCCAGGGGAAGTGGGGCCAACGTCCTGACTTTC
CDR3aa: CASSPRGSGANVLTF

j_gene: TRBJ1-6
v_gene: TRBV28
d_gene: .
abundance: .
CDR3nt: TGTGCCAGCAGTTTTCCCAATTCACCCCTCCACTTT
CDR3aa: CASSFPNSPLHF

j_gene: TRBJ1-6
v_gene: TRBV30
d_gene: .
abundance: few
CDR3nt: TGTGCCTGGAATGAGCCCAGTTCACCCCTCCACTTT
CDR3aa: CAWNEPSSPLHF

j_gene: TRBJ1-1
v_gene: TRBV6-5
d_gene: .
abundance: .
CDR3nt: TGTGCCAGCAGGAACCCTGGGGTCGTGAACACTGAAGCTTTCTTT
CDR3aa: CASRNPGVVNTEAFF

j_gene: TRBJ1-5
v_gene: TRBV19
d_gene: .
abundance: .
CDR3nt: TGTGCCAGTGATGAAAGATACGGAATGTCCCAGCATTTT
CDR3aa: CASDERYGMSQHF

j_gene: TRBJ2-5
v_gene: TRBV6-1
d_gene: TRBD1
abundance: .
CDR3nt: TGTGCCAGCAGTGGGGGGACAGGCCCGACAGTAGGAGAGACCCAGTACTTC
CDR3aa: CASSGGTGPTVGETQYF

j_gene: TRBJ1-2
v_gene: TRBV25-1
d_gene: TRBD1
abundance: .
CDR3nt: TGTGCCAGCAGTGGGACAGGGGCTAACTATGGCTACACCTTC
CDR3aa: CASSGTGANYGYTF

j_gene: TRBJ1-2
v_gene: TRBV29-1
d_gene: .
abundance: .
CDR3nt: TGCAGCGTGTGGGACACCGTGAACTATGGCTACACCTTC
CDR3aa: CSVWDTVNYGYTF

j_gene: TRBJ2-7
v_gene: TRBV7-2
d_gene: .
abundance: once
CDR3nt: TGTGCCAGCAGCGTACCGGGGGCCGACGAGCAGTACTTC
CDR3aa: CASSVPGADEQYF

j_gene: TRBJ2-7
v_gene: TRBV5-6
d_gene: .
abundance: .
CDR3nt: TGTGCCAGCAGCTCGGAGGGTGTCACTAACGAGCAGTACTTC
CDR3aa: CASSSEGVTNEQYF

j_gene: TRBJ2-1
v_gene: TRBV5-6
d_gene: .
abundance: .
CDR3nt: TGTGCCAGCAGAACCACCCCTACCGAGCAGTTCTTC
CDR3aa: CASRTTPTEQFF

j_gene: TRBJ2-4
v_gene: TRBV19
d_gene: TRBD1
abundance: .
CDR3nt: TGTGCCAGTAGGGGGACAGGGAGTAACATTCAGTACTTC
CDR3aa: CASRGTGSNIQYF

j_gene: TRBJ2-5
v_gene: TRBV29-1
d_gene: TRBD2
abundance: few
CDR3nt: TGCAGCGCCCGACTAGCGGAAGAGACCCAGTACTTC
CDR3aa: CSARLAEETQYF

j_gene: TRBJ2-3
v_gene: TRBV5-1
d_gene: .
abundance: .
CDR3nt: TGCGCCAGCAGCCCCGGACAGAGCACAGATACGCAGTATTTT
CDR3aa: CASSPGQSTDTQYF

j_gene: TRBJ2-7
v_gene: TRBV25-1
d_gene: .
abundance: .
CDR3nt: TGTGCCAGCAGTGGCCTAAACGAGCAGTACTTC
CDR3aa: CASSGLNEQYF

j_gene: TRBJ2-1
v_gene: TRBV29-1
d_gene: .
abundance: few
CDR3nt: TGCAGCGTTTCAGGTGGGAATGAGCAGTTCTTC
CDR3aa: CSVSGGNEQFF

j_gene: TRBJ1-1
v_gene: TRBV10-3
d_gene: .
abundance: once
CDR3nt: TGTGCCATCAGTGAGAACGGGGAGACTGAAGCTTTCTTT
CDR3aa: CAISENGETEAFF

j_gene: TRBJ2-5
v_gene: TRBV5-1
d_gene: .
abundance: .
CDR3nt: TGCGCCAGCAGCTTGGTCGAAGAGACCCAGTACTTC
CDR3aa: CASSLVEETQYF

j_gene: TRBJ2-5
v_gene: TRBV5-1
d_gene: .
abundance: .
CDR3nt: TGCGCCAGCAGCTTGACGGCGTGGGAGACCCAGTACTTC
CDR3aa: CASSLTAWETQYF

j_gene: TRBJ2-1
v_gene: TRBV9
d_gene: .
abundance: .
CDR3nt: TGTGCCAGCAGCGTAGTCGGGGGGCCCTACAATGAGCAGTTCTTC
CDR3aa: CASSVVGGPYNEQFF

j_gene: TRBJ1-5
v_gene: TRBV30
d_gene: .
abundance: once
CDR3nt: TGTGCCTGGGGAGACAGTCTAAATCAGCCCCAGCATTTT
CDR3aa: CAWGDSLNQPQHF

j_gene: TRBJ1-3
v_gene: TRBV5-6
d_gene: .
abundance: .
CDR3nt: TGTGCCAGCAGCTTCCGACGGATTGGAAACACCATATATTTT
CDR3aa: CASSFRRIGNTIYF